This T cell receptor (beta chain) is from a study of cytomegalovirus exposure and HLA in healthy donors. Study findings and constraints: Many donors carried some public TCRs, although rarity characterized most TCR sequences. The study flagged around 160 TCR beta chains as cytomegalovirus-associated.

CDR3 length equals 19 residues. On this clone: The target antigen is unknown.

Data came from immunoSEQ multiplex PCR; TCRdb stores just in-frame clones and leaves some out. The sample consists of more than 70,000 clones, 90% to 96% of them appearing once. This clonotype was sampled from a man younger than 30 in good health and CMV-seropositive. The V gene is TRBV21-1, the J gene TRBJ2-5; the table's D call TRBD1 went unverified against the DNA. TRBV21-1 is a pseudogene. Sequencing was carried out using PBMCs. CDR3: CASSKNNRDSDGGGETQYF. CDR3 DNA: TGTGCCAGCAGCAAAAACAACCGGGACAGTGACGGGGGTGGGGAGACCCAGTACTTC.